This record concerns one TCR beta chain sequence. These data come from a study of TIL therapy for anti-PD-1-resistant metastatic lung cancer. On the study more broadly: Median tumor mutation burden was roughly 1.4 mutations per megabase.

The time point is: pre-treatment sample, taken before nivolumab and TIL therapy. Tumor tissue came from excised metastases, mostly pleural nodules or supraclavicular lymph nodes. Patients then received nivolumab; progressors got lymphodepletion, TIL and IL-2. Adults with stage 4 NSCLC were enrolled in a phase I trial. The immunoSEQ assay was v3. Survey-level samples got approximately 2 million read pairs; deep-level samples got about 4.5-6.5 million. Generated by immunoSEQ multiplex PCR, the TCRdb table keeps only in-frame clones and is missing some. The table shows about 95,000 clones, with under 70% occurring only once. From germline, CDR1 is LGHDT and CDR2 YNNKEL (reference sequence). The V gene lost 4 bases and the J gene lost 5 bases, with 19 bases spanning the gap. The CDR3 runs to 16 residues.

The rearrangement joins TRBV3-1 (or the pseudogene TRBV3-2) to TRBJ2-3; perhaps TRBD2 as D (5 bases). This TCR derives from a person aged 25-80 years with non-small cell lung cancer. The sample in question was tumor tissue, obtained at baseline. CDR3 in DNA: TGTGCCAGCAGCCCTAAAAACCAACTAGTTTTAGATACGCAGTATTTT. It specifies CASSPKNQLVLDTQYF.